The 9 T cell receptor beta chains below come from one sample, sequenced in a study of response to subunit inactivated influenza vaccine. MiXCR, run by TCRdb on the RT-PCR reads, gives a single entry per CDR3 protein. The table has about 190,000 distinct CDR3 sequences, roughly 14% seen once. Sequencing was performed on CD8+ T cells sorted from PBMCs, taken roughly 5 days after vaccination. The receptors derive from a man in his fifties who received an inactivated influenza vaccine.

The sample holds many counts of this clonotype. The V and J genes are TRBV20-1 and TRBJ2-2; D remains ambiguous. Trimming pared 6 bases from V and 0 bases from J, leaving 8 bases between. CDR3 length: 13 residues. From germline, CDR1 is DFQATT and CDR2 SNEGSKA (reference sequence). This chain's CDR3 is CSASVPNTGELFF. In DNA, the CDR3 is TGCAGTGCAAGCGTACCGAACACCGGGGAGCTGTTTTTT.

In this sample, this clonotype turned up many times. This chain connects TRBV7-9 to TRBJ2-4; D perhaps matches TRBD1 (6 bases). The CDR3 consists of 14 residues. In germline, CDR1 is SEHNR, CDR2 FQNEAQ (reference sequence). The V end was cut by 1 base, the J end by 8 bases, with 12 bases between. DNA of the CDR3: TGTGCCAGCAGCTTAGATGCAGGGGTGCACATTCAGTACTTC. It translates to CASSLDAGVHIQYF.

This clonotype was counted at least ten times. The chain uses TRBV29-1 and TRBJ2-5; D ambiguous. The germline V gene has CDR1 SQVTM and CDR2 ANQGSEA. V shed 6 bases and J shed 1 base, with 9 bases lying between them. The CDR3 covers 12 residues. The CDR3 nucleotides read TGCAGCGTCGATATGAGCCAAGAGACCCAGTACTTC. This gives the protein CSVDMSQETQYF.

The rearrangement uses TRBV20-1 and TRBJ1-2, with D possibly TRBD1 on 6 matching bases. Per germline, CDR1 DFQATT and CDR2 SNEGSKA (reference sequence). V lost 2 bases and J 2 bases, leaving 15 bases between the germline ends. CDR3 length: 15 amino acids. The CDR3 region is CSARPHDTGNYGYTF. The CDR3, as DNA: TGCAGTGCTAGACCCCATGATACAGGGAACTATGGCTACACCTTC.

This clonotype was seen more than once but under ten times. This sequence joins TRBV7-2 and TRBJ2-1, with 7 bases identical to TRBD1. CDR1 is SGHTA and CDR2 is FQGNSA in the germline V gene. The V segment lost 3 bases and the J segment 4 bases; nucleotides outside the gene matches: 3. CDR3 length: 14 residues. The CDR3 region is CASSFLTGYNEQFF. As DNA, the CDR3 is TGTGCCAGCAGCTTCCTGACAGGGTACAATGAGCAGTTCTTC. The entire variable domain, with the rest obtained from reference TRBV7-2 and TRBJ2-1, is as follows: GAGVSQSPSNKVTEKGKDVELRCDPISGHTALYWYRQSLGQGLEFLIYFQGNSAPDKSGLPSDRFSAERTGGSVSTLTIQRTQQEDSAVYLCASSFLTGYNEQFFGPGTRLTVL.

This clonotype was seen a handful of times. This chain uses TRBV12-3 or TRBV12-4 with TRBJ2-1; 13 nucleotides match TRBD2. CDR3 length: 17 amino acids. Unmatched junction bases numbered 11, after V lost 7 bases and J lost 5 bases. In nucleotides, the CDR3 is TGTGCCAGCACCGCTCTGACTAGCGGGGGGCCTAACAATGAGCAGTTCTTC. Encoded protein: CASTALTSGGPNNEQFF.

The table lists this clonotype with a few counts. This CDR3 reads CASSLGLAGDTTGELFF. CDR3 coding DNA: TGTGCCAGCAGTTTGGGACTAGCGGGAGACACGACCGGGGAGCTGTTTTTT. This sequence joins TRBV12-3 or TRBV12-4 and TRBJ2-2; 14 nucleotides align to TRBD2. CDR3 length: 17 amino acids. V lost 3 bases and J lost 5; bases outside the gene matches: 5.

The CDR3 region has the DNA TGCGCCAGCAGCCAAGAGCGGGAGTTGGGCACCGGGGAGCTGTTTTTT. This translates into CASSQERELGTGELFF. The rearrangement joins TRBV4-3 to TRBJ2-2; 7 bases line up with TRBD2. Germline V gene sequence: CDR1 LGHNA, CDR2 YSLEER. V trimming: 0 bases; J trimming: 4 bases; junction bases outside the gene matches: 5. This CDR3 contains 16 residues.

This clonotype was seen only a few times. CDR3 residues: CSDLSTYEQYF. In DNA, the CDR3 is TGCAGCGACCTCAGCACCTACGAGCAGTACTTC. This rearrangement joins TRBV29-1 to TRBJ2-7; D is unclear. The V end was cut by 7 bases, the J end by 2 bases, with 9 bases between. Germline CDR1 SQVTM, CDR2 ANQGSEA. The CDR3 runs 11 residues.